Listed below are T cell receptor beta chains from one sample, sequenced in a study of OX40 agonist ivuxolimab in advanced cancers. Profiled with immunoSEQ multiplex PCR; TCRdb holds only in-frame clones, not every one. The sample has about 25,000 clones, around four fifths seen once. The sample was CD4+ or CD8+ T cells sorted from blood, taken in a trial of the OX40 agonist ivuxolimab. The receptors were sampled from an adult with an advanced solid tumor such as melanoma, head and neck, liver or kidney cancer. Both conserved end residues are part of each CDR3. A D gene is named only where the DNA matches it firmly. The size of a clone is reported for some rows only, either as once, few or many, or as a class for expanded clones.

clone size	V gene	J gene	D gene	CDR3 DNA	CDR3 protein
NA	TRBV28	TRBJ2-2	NA	TGTGCCAGCAGCCCACCCCGATCGACAGGTTCGAACACCGGGGAGCTGTTTTTT	CASSPPRSTGSNTGELFF
NA	TRBV6-6	TRBJ1-1	NA	TGTGCCAGCAGTTACTCCGCTGAAGCTTTCTTT	CASSYSAEAFF
NA	TRBV6-6	TRBJ1-5	TRBD1	TGTGCCAGCAGTATGACAGGGGGCGATCAGCCCCAGCATTTT	CASSMTGGDQPQHF
NA	TRBV27	TRBJ2-2	TRBD2	TGTGCCAGCAGGTTAGCGGGATACACCGGGGAGCTGTTTTTT	CASRLAGYTGELFF
once	TRBV4-2	TRBJ2-7	TRBD1	TGTGCCAGCAGCCAATTGGGACAGGGTTACGAGCAGTACTTC	CASSQLGQGYEQYF
NA	TRBV5-5	TRBJ2-7	TRBD2	TGTGCCAGCAGCCAGGAAACTAGCGGGGCCTACGAGCAGTACTTC	CASSQETSGAYEQYF
NA	TRBV11-2	TRBJ2-1	TRBD1	TGTGCCAGCAGCTTAGCCTACGCGGGGACAGGGCACAATGAGCAGTTCTTC	CASSLAYAGTGHNEQFF
NA	TRBV27	TRBJ2-7	NA	TGTGCCAGCAGTTTAAAGAGGGTACACCTCGGCTACGAGCAGTACTTC	CASSLKRVHLGYEQYF
NA	TRBV4-3	TRBJ2-5	NA	TGCGCCAGCAGCCAAGATCGGTGGGAGACCCAGTACTTC	CASSQDRWETQYF
NA	TRBV7-9	TRBJ2-1	TRBD2	TGTGCCAGCAGCTATTCCGGAAGCGGGGCCAGCTACAATGAGCAGTTCTTC	CASSYSGSGASYNEQFF
NA	TRBV7-7	TRBJ2-7	TRBD1	TGTGCTAGCAGCTTGTCCGGGACAGGGTTACACGAGCAGTACTTC	CASSLSGTGLHEQYF
NA	TRBV13	TRBJ2-7	NA	TGTGCCAGCAGCTTAGGCCGCAGCCTGGGGCACGAGCAGTACTTC	CASSLGRSLGHEQYF
NA	TRBV18	TRBJ2-7	NA	TGTGCCAGCTCAGGGGGTCTAGACAGAGCCTACGAGCAGTACTTC	CASSGGLDRAYEQYF
NA	TRBV7-2	TRBJ1-2	NA	TGTGCCAGCAGCTTAGAGCGGCAGTATCGGGTCTATGGCTACACCTTC	CASSLERQYRVYGYTF
NA	TRBV5-1	TRBJ2-7	NA	TGCGCCAGCAGCTCATCGGCCGGGCTCAACTACGAGCAGTACTTC	CASSSSAGLNYEQYF
NA	TRBV6-6	TRBJ2-1	NA	TGTGCCAGCAGTTACAGTCCGATTCCCTCCTACAATGAGCAGTTCTTC	CASSYSPIPSYNEQFF
large	TRBV5-1	TRBJ2-1	TRBD2	TGCGCCAGCAGCCTCTGGGGACTAGCCAATGAGCAGTTCTTC	CASSLWGLANEQFF
NA	TRBV11-1	TRBJ2-7	TRBD2	TGTGCCAGCAGCCGGGGGGGCTACGAGCAGTACTTC	CASSRGGYEQYF
NA	TRBV9	TRBJ2-1	TRBD2	TGTGCCAGCAGCGTAGCAGGGACTAGCATAAATGAGCAGTTCTTC	CASSVAGTSINEQFF
NA	TRBV7-9	TRBJ2-6	NA	TGTGCCAGCAGCCCCCCCCCGGATTCTGGGGCCAACGTCCTGACTTTC	CASSPPPDSGANVLTF
NA	TRBV29-1	TRBJ1-3	NA	TGCAGCGTTGTTACATTCGCTGGGAGAAACACCATATATTTT	CSVVTFAGRNTIYF
NA	TRBV7-2	TRBJ2-1	NA	TGTGCCAGCAGCTTAGGACTACTCAATGAGCAGTTCTTC	CASSLGLLNEQFF
NA	TRBV10-3	TRBJ1-2	NA	TGTGCCATCAGCGCTTGGGGGGGGAGCGTCCATGGCTACACCTTC	CAISAWGGSVHGYTF
NA	TRBV4-2	TRBJ2-1	NA	TGTGCCAGCAGCCCGTCGGGGGATATCGGGAATGAGCAGTTCTTC	CASSPSGDIGNEQFF
few	TRBV9	TRBJ2-7	NA	TGTGCCAGCAGCGTAGGACAGTCCTACGAGCAGTACTTC	CASSVGQSYEQYF
NA	TRBV6-4	TRBJ2-3	TRBD2	TGTGCCAGCAGCAAATTAGCGGGAGGGGCAGATACGCAGTATTTT	CASSKLAGGADTQYF
NA	TRBV28	TRBJ2-7	NA	TGTGCCAGCAGTTCAGCAGCTGACAGGTACCTATACGAGCAGTACTTC	CASSSAADRYLYEQYF
once	TRBV6-5	TRBJ1-4	NA	TGTGCCAGCAGTTTTGGAGGGGTTAATGAAAAACTGTTTTTT	CASSFGGVNEKLFF
NA	TRBV7-8	TRBJ1-5	NA	TGTGCCAGCAGCTTACGGCTAAGGAATCAGCCCCAGCATTTT	CASSLRLRNQPQHF
NA	TRBV5-8	TRBJ2-6	TRBD1	TGTGCCAGCAGCTTTGCAGGGGGCGAGGATATACTCCCTGGGGCCAACGTCCTGACTTTC	CASSFAGGEDILPGANVLTF
NA	TRBV5-6	TRBJ1-5	NA	TGTGCCAGCAGCTTATTTGAAGGGGGGTCGAGGTGGCCCCAGCATTTT	CASSLFEGGSRWPQHF
NA	TRBV7-9	TRBJ2-1	NA	TGTGCCAGCAGCCGCCAGGAGGGCTCCTACAATGAGCAGTTCTTC	CASSRQEGSYNEQFF
NA	TRBV9	TRBJ2-2	TRBD2	TGTGCCAGCAGCGTAGGGACTAGCGGGAGAGACGGGGAGCTGTTTTTT	CASSVGTSGRDGELFF
NA	TRBV14	TRBJ2-7	NA	TGTGCCAGCAGCCGATCCTACTACGAGCAGTACTTC	CASSRSYYEQYF
NA	TRBV7-2	TRBJ2-3	TRBD2	TGTGCCAGCAGCTTAGTTACTAGCGTTACAGATACGCAGTATTTT	CASSLVTSVTDTQYF
medium-sized	TRBV2	TRBJ2-7	TRBD1	TGTGCCAGCAGTCAGGGGGAGACAGGGGGTTACGAGCAGTACTTC	CASSQGETGGYEQYF
NA	TRBV14	TRBJ2-7	NA	TGTGCCAGCAGCCAAGATTGGGCCAGGGTCTACGAGCAGTACTTC	CASSQDWARVYEQYF
NA	TRBV11-2	TRBJ1-1	NA	TGTGCCAGCAGCTTAGACCATGTGGGTTGGGCTGAAGCTTTCTTT	CASSLDHVGWAEAFF
once	TRBV15	TRBJ2-7	NA	TGTGCCACCAGCACAGTAGCCGGCGGGACAATCTCCTACGAGCAGTACTTC	CATSTVAGGTISYEQYF
few	TRBV7-8	TRBJ1-1	NA	TGTGCCAGCGCTCGCGGGGCACAGAAGAACACTGAAGCTTTCTTT	CASARGAQKNTEAFF
NA	TRBV7-6	TRBJ1-5	NA	TGTGCCAGCAGCCTGAGGCGGGGCAGCACTAATAGCAATCAGCCCCAGCATTTT	CASSLRRGSTNSNQPQHF
NA	TRBV27	TRBJ2-5	NA	TGTGCCAGCAGTTTATCGGGCGGACAATTCGAGACCCAGTACTTC	CASSLSGGQFETQYF